The sequence of this T cell receptor (beta chain) was determined in a study of long-term antiretroviral therapy in people with HIV. Study-level background: The study's earliest collections predate the 2015 immediate-ART recommendation by about a decade.

As to this clone: What it binds is not known.

The assay, immunoSEQ v3.0, was run at survey level. Data came from immunoSEQ multiplex PCR; TCRdb stores just in-frame clones and leaves some out. The sample contains roughly 10,000 clones, around 82% of which appear only once. The V and J ends lost 2 bases and 5 bases, in that order; junction bases with no gene match: 10. Germline CDR1 reads MNHNS; CDR2 reads SASEGT. The CDR3 sequence is 16 residues long. Study-level results: On ART adherence, viral resistance or therapy changes, no data were available.

The V gene is TRBV6-1, the J gene TRBJ2-7; 9 nucleotides match TRBD1. The TCR was taken from a young man with HIV. Sequences were derived from unsorted PBMCs, sampled 0.4 years before starting antiretroviral therapy. The CDR3 DNA sequence: TGTGCCAGCAGTGAATATCCAAGGACAGGGGACAACGAGCAGTACTTC. This encodes CASSEYPRTGDNEQYF.